The rows below give T cell receptor beta chains drawn from one sample of a study of spatial heterogeneity in lung cancer. MiXCR, run by TCRdb on the 5' RACE reads, gives a single entry per CDR3 protein. The top ten hold roughly a fifth of the sample, which has fewer than 25,000 distinct CDR3 sequences, 9% to 10% seen once. The sequenced sample was PBMCs, obtained at follow-up. The receptor set was obtained from a male donor with early-stage non-small cell lung cancer. The conserved cysteine and the conserved F or W are not part of the CDR3 here. Fields, in order: J gene, D gene, V gene, CDR3 protein. The D gene is left open where the match is weak.

J gene: TRBJ1-3; D gene: NA; V gene: TRBV29-1; CDR3 protein: SVRETRGNTIY
J gene: TRBJ1-2; D gene: TRBD1; V gene: TRBV18; CDR3 protein: ASSPLDRDDYGYT
J gene: TRBJ2-1; D gene: TRBD2; V gene: TRBV19; CDR3 protein: ASIEPGGAYNEQF
J gene: TRBJ1-5; D gene: NA; V gene: TRBV7-6; CDR3 protein: ASSQSRGNGPQH
J gene: TRBJ2-7; D gene: TRBD2; V gene: TRBV5-4; CDR3 protein: ASSPGLTADYEQY
J gene: TRBJ1-2; D gene: NA; V gene: TRBV28; CDR3 protein: ASSPTNYGYT
J gene: TRBJ2-7; D gene: NA; V gene: TRBV28; CDR3 protein: ASSTDVTIGPQGPEQY
J gene: TRBJ1-1; D gene: NA; V gene: TRBV9; CDR3 protein: ASSFGVSAEAF
J gene: TRBJ2-7; D gene: TRBD1; V gene: TRBV7-2; CDR3 protein: ASSLAVGTGANEQY
J gene: TRBJ2-3; D gene: NA; V gene: TRBV29-1; CDR3 protein: SVAPPLGGHPQY
J gene: TRBJ2-3; D gene: NA; V gene: TRBV6-1; CDR3 protein: ASSEEGSTDTQY
J gene: TRBJ2-7; D gene: NA; V gene: TRBV11-2; CDR3 protein: ASSLREEWQGGEQY
J gene: TRBJ1-6; D gene: TRBD1; V gene: TRBV5-1; CDR3 protein: ASSLEVLDRVNSPLH
J gene: TRBJ1-2; D gene: NA; V gene: TRBV19; CDR3 protein: ASQDGYGYT
J gene: TRBJ2-1; D gene: NA; V gene: TRBV6-1; CDR3 protein: ASSIGAGEQF
J gene: TRBJ2-3; D gene: NA; V gene: TRBV4-2; CDR3 protein: ASSQDPKEGADTQY
J gene: TRBJ1-5; D gene: NA; V gene: TRBV29-1; CDR3 protein: SVGDHSNQPQH
J gene: TRBJ2-7; D gene: TRBD1; V gene: TRBV28; CDR3 protein: ASRQGGSYEQY
J gene: TRBJ2-7; D gene: NA; V gene: TRBV6-1; CDR3 protein: ASSSGVTYEQY
J gene: TRBJ2-7; D gene: TRBD2; V gene: TRBV3-1; CDR3 protein: ASSLLRGGYEQY
J gene: TRBJ1-5; D gene: TRBD1; V gene: TRBV19; CDR3 protein: ASSPGQGESQPQH
J gene: TRBJ2-3; D gene: TRBD2; V gene: TRBV2; CDR3 protein: ASSEALASGGSDTQY
J gene: TRBJ2-1; D gene: NA; V gene: TRBV20-1; CDR3 protein: SARDFGPKNEQF
J gene: TRBJ2-3; D gene: TRBD1; V gene: TRBV7-2; CDR3 protein: ASSYRQGSTDTQY
J gene: TRBJ2-3; D gene: NA; V gene: TRBV7-2; CDR3 protein: ASSLAQGSDTQY
J gene: TRBJ2-7; D gene: NA; V gene: TRBV6-2/TRBV6-3; CDR3 protein: ASSYDRTYEQY
J gene: TRBJ1-4; D gene: TRBD1; V gene: TRBV6-5; CDR3 protein: ASRRTGDGREKLF
J gene: TRBJ2-7; D gene: NA; V gene: TRBV5-1; CDR3 protein: ASSPAAPGAYEQY
J gene: TRBJ2-7; D gene: TRBD1; V gene: TRBV2; CDR3 protein: ASSEQGAVDEQY
J gene: TRBJ2-5; D gene: NA; V gene: TRBV10-3; CDR3 protein: AISERAETQY
J gene: TRBJ2-5; D gene: NA; V gene: TRBV20-1; CDR3 protein: SAKTNRAIQETQY
J gene: TRBJ1-4; D gene: NA; V gene: TRBV6-1; CDR3 protein: ASSESRSNEKLF
J gene: TRBJ2-5; D gene: NA; V gene: TRBV2; CDR3 protein: ASSEDLASAQETQY
J gene: TRBJ1-4; D gene: NA; V gene: TRBV12-3/TRBV12-4; CDR3 protein: ASSPSFLGEKLF
J gene: TRBJ2-7; D gene: TRBD2; V gene: TRBV20-1; CDR3 protein: SAMGLAGGEQY
J gene: TRBJ2-5; D gene: NA; V gene: TRBV25-1; CDR3 protein: ASSPLDGGRETQY
J gene: TRBJ2-3; D gene: TRBD2; V gene: TRBV5-1; CDR3 protein: ASSFAGGGTDTQY
J gene: TRBJ2-7; D gene: TRBD1; V gene: TRBV28; CDR3 protein: ASSLYGTGVGEQY
J gene: TRBJ2-1; D gene: TRBD1; V gene: TRBV6-1; CDR3 protein: ASSGTVSYNEQF
J gene: TRBJ2-5; D gene: TRBD2; V gene: TRBV5-6; CDR3 protein: ASSLASGTETQY